The 6 T cell receptor beta chains below all came from one sample that was sequenced in a study of long-term antiretroviral therapy in people with HIV (dated by TCRdb to 2021 to 2024). Sequencing of the TRB variable region was done with the immunoSEQ hsTCRB v3.0 assay at survey level resolution. The immuneACCESS repertoire file appears here via TCRdb, limited to in-frame rearrangements. These files lack a portion of the clones; in checked studies, under half of the deficit traces to unresolved V genes, and the cause of the others is not known. The sample table lists about 17,000 clones, around 80% of them with a count of one. Around 10% of the sample belongs to the ten largest clones. This specimen was unsorted PBMCs, taken 0.3 years before starting antiretroviral therapy. The receptors derive from a man over 45 with HIV.

This clone was recorded once. The gene calls are TRBV28 and TRBJ2-1; D perhaps matches TRBD1 (5 bases). The V end lost 5 bases, the J end lost 7 bases, and 9 bases lay between the germline ends. The germline V gene has CDR1 MDHEN and CDR2 SYDVKM. The CDR3 totals 12 residues. The CDR3 spells CASSVGVNEQFF. The CDR3 bases are TGTGCCAGCAGTGTAGGGGTTAATGAGCAGTTCTTC.

V usage is TRBV5-4 and J usage is TRBJ2-1; the match to TRBD2 covers 8 bases. The germline CDR1 and CDR2 sequences are SGHNT and YYREEE (reference sequence). V was pared by 4 bases and J by 0 bases, with 3 bases of the junction left unmatched. The CDR3 runs 15 residues. The DNA for the CDR3 is TGTGCCAGCAGCCGCGGGGGGAGCTCCTACAATGAGCAGTTCTTC. This translates into CASSRGGSSYNEQFF.

The J gene is TRBJ1-1, the V gene TRBV19, with 7 bases aligning to TRBD1. The CDR3 is 12 amino acids. The germline V gene has CDR1 LNHDA and CDR2 SQIVND (reference sequence). The V gene end was trimmed by 5 bases and the J gene end by 7 bases; junction bases not matched to a gene: 4. CDR3 in amino acids: CASSPYRGEAFF. CDR3 DNA: TGTGCCAGTAGTCCTTACAGGGGTGAAGCTTTCTTT.

The chain joins TRBV7-8 to TRBJ2-5; TRBD2 aligns across 9 bases. The CDR3 is 16 residues long. Germline loops: CDR1 SGHVS, CDR2 FQNEAQ. V was clipped by 5 bases and J by 4 bases; unmatched bases: 11. CDR3 DNA: TGTGCCAGCAGCCCTAGCGGTCTAGCGGGGTCAGAGACCCAGTACTTC. Encoded protein: CASSPSGLAGSETQYF.

The rearrangement links TRBV5-4 to TRBJ2-7, with D perhaps matching TRBD1 or TRBD2 (5 bases each). CDR3 size: 16 residues. V was pared by 0 bases and J by 6 bases, with 19 bases between. Per germline, CDR1 SGHNT and CDR2 YYREEE (reference sequence). For the CDR3, the DNA is TGTGCCAGCAGCTTGGGAGTCCCCGGGGCCTCTCGCGAGCAGTACTTC. Amino acids: CASSLGVPGASREQYF.

This sequence joins TRBV29-1 and TRBJ1-3; D is undetermined. With 4 bases removed from V and 1 base from J, the gap between germline ends came to 8 bases. The CDR3 totals 13 residues. Germline V CDR1 and CDR2: SQVTM, ANQGSEA. The CDR3 protein is CSVAGLSGNTIYF. CDR3 DNA: TGCAGCGTTGCAGGTCTTTCTGGAAACACCATATATTTT.